This T cell receptor (beta chain) was retrieved from a study of T-cell memory formation after mild COVID-19. Study outcomes and limitations: Memory cells collected pre-infection included some clones that later responded, suggesting cross-reactive memory joined.

Between the trimmed V and J ends, which lost 0 bases and 8 bases, there was a span of 11 bases. The CDR3 extends over 13 amino acids. CDR1 and CDR2 (germline): SGDLS, YYNGEE. TCRdb reanalysed the 5' RACE reads using MiXCR and keeps one entry per CDR3 protein. This table has 350,000 to 500,000 distinct CDR3 sequences, around 22% appearing once. This clonotype was counted a few times. No antigen is known for it. Material: PBMCs or a T cell subset sorted from them (not recorded which). The J gene is TRBJ1-1, the V gene TRBV9; TRBD1 is a possible D gene (5 bases). This sequence originates from an adult woman who had mild COVID-19 (a few samples of this study predate the infection). Cell type and time point are not known. CDR3 DNA sequence: TGTGCCAGCAGCGTAGGGGGGGTCGGGGAAGCTTTCTTT. Translated: CASSVGGVGEAFF.